What follows are 5 T cell receptor beta chains derived from one specimen sequenced in a study of beta chain features in type 1 diabetes. The sequenced template was cDNA made from the entire isolated RNA. The data were produced by immunoSEQ multiplex PCR, yet TCRdb's version contains in-frame clones alone and is incomplete. The repertoire holds more than 15,000 clones, with about 55% as singletons. The sequencing sample was made of stem cell memory CD4+ T cells from blood. The receptors come from a young woman in good health.

V and J are TRBV5-1 and TRBJ1-1; 9 nucleotides align to TRBD1. The CDR3 totals 13 residues. Germline trimming cut 6 bases from V and 6 bases from J; bases unmatched to any gene: 6. Germline CDR1 and CDR2: SGHRS and YFSETQ. This chain's CDR3 is CASTPGQGSEAFF. The CDR3 DNA reads TGCGCCAGCACCCCGGGACAGGGTTCTGAAGCTTTCTTT.

This clone has a handful of counts. V and J are TRBV5-1 and TRBJ2-7; D remains unclear. Germline CDR1 and CDR2: SGHRS and YFSETQ. The ends were cut back, 2 bases at V and 6 bases at J, with 15 bases in the middle. The CDR3 sequence is 14 residues long. CDR3 in amino acids: CASSFSAVSGEQYF. The CDR3 DNA reads TGCGCCAGCAGCTTTTCCGCGGTATCCGGCGAGCAGTACTTC.

The V and J genes are TRBV7-2 and TRBJ2-2, with D maybe TRBD2 (5 bases). The germline CDR1 and CDR2 sequences are SGHTA and FQGNSA. V was trimmed by 2 bases and J by 0 bases, leaving 13 bases between them. The CDR3 loop spans 17 amino acids. The DNA for the CDR3 is TGTGCCAGCAGCTTAAGCGGCGGTTACGCGAACACCGGGGAGCTGTTTTTT. It translates to CASSLSGGYANTGELFF. The whole variable domain, filled in from reference TRBV7-2 and TRBJ2-2, reads GAGVSQSPSNKVTEKGKDVELRCDPISGHTALYWYRQSLGQGLEFLIYFQGNSAPDKSGLPSDRFSAERTGGSVSTLTIQRTQQEDSAVYLCASSLSGGYANTGELFFGEGSRLTVL.

The gene calls are TRBV6-5 and TRBJ2-7; 8 bases match TRBD2. J lost 5 bases, V lost 5 bases, and 11 bases had no gene match. This CDR3 is 15 amino acids long. Germline V gene data show CDR1 as MNHEY and CDR2 as SVGAGI. CDR3 DNA: TGTGCCAGCAGTCAAACGGGAGGGCCCTGGGACGAGCAGTACTTC. It encodes CASSQTGGPWDEQYF.

J is TRBJ2-3 and V is TRBV5-6; the match to TRBD1 covers 9 bases. Germline lookup yields CDR1 SGHDT and CDR2 YYEEEE. This CDR3 has 16 amino acids. Unmatched junction bases numbered 14, after V lost 10 bases and J lost 2 bases. CDR3 DNA: TGTGCCTGCGAGACAGGGGGAATGGGATACACAGATACGCAGTATTTT. It codes for CACETGGMGYTDTQYF.